A single sample gave rise to the 18 T cell receptor beta chains below, sequenced in a study of T cell clusters in autoimmune cytopenias. Multiplex touch-down PCR amplified TRB using TRB-A and TRB-B pools in one tube. TCRdb re-analyzed the multiplex PCR reads; it lists each CDR3 protein once, without DNA. This table lists more than 850 distinct CDR3 sequences. Some 39,000 genome equivalents of blood DNA were amplified for TRB. Sequenced: peripheral blood. The receptors shown here come from a human donor with an autoimmune cytopenia or autoimmune hepatitis (not recorded which).

V gene TRBV5-6 combines with J gene TRBJ2-4. The germline gives CDR1 SGHDT, CDR2 YYEEEE. The CDR3 has 12 residues. The chain's CDR3 is CASSLGGNIQYF.

This clonotype shows up as medium-sized by frequency. The rearrangement joins TRBV12-3 or TRBV12-4 to TRBJ1-4; with no DNA, the TCRdb D assignment of TRBD1 cannot be verified. This CDR3 region has 16 residues. The CDR3 spells CASTRDRGATNEKLFF.

Frequency places this clonotype as medium-sized. The rearrangement uses TRBV5-1 and TRBJ2-5. Looked up from germline, CDR1 is SGHRS and CDR2 is YFSETQ. There are 12 residues in the CDR3. The CDR3 is CASSLDRETQYF.

This clonotype shows up as large (0.1 to 1%) by frequency. V gene TRBV12-3 or TRBV12-4 combines with J gene TRBJ2-7; the D gene TCRdb calls, TRBD2, cannot be checked with no DNA. The CDR3 is 14 residues long. CDR3 protein: CASSSTSATYEQYF.

This clonotype is classed as medium-sized by frequency. The gene calls are TRBV20-1 and TRBJ2-2; there is no DNA to check the TCRdb D call of TRBD1. The germline gives CDR1 DFQATT, CDR2 SNEGSKA (reference sequence). The CDR3 contains 13 residues. This CDR3 is CSAPSVSTGELFF.

This clonotype is labeled medium-sized based on frequency. V is TRBV6-6 and J is TRBJ1-5; lacking DNA, the TRBD1 call made by TCRdb goes unchecked. Germline values: CDR1 MNHNY, CDR2 SVGAGI (reference sequence). CDR3 length: 16 residues. The CDR3 reads CASSAKDRVLIQPQHF.

Frequency places this clonotype as medium-sized (0.01 to 0.1%). V is TRBV20-1 and J is TRBJ2-7; TCRdb's D gene call, TRBD1, goes unchecked for lack of DNA. The CDR3 totals 13 residues. Germline CDR1 reads DFQATT; CDR2 reads SNEGSKA (reference sequence). The CDR3 here is CSAREAGAYEQYF.

The genes are TRBV20-1 and TRBJ2-2; no DNA is available, so the TRBD1 call from TCRdb remains unchecked. CDR3 length: 20 residues. Germline loops: CDR1 DFQATT, CDR2 SNEGSKA (reference sequence). Here the CDR3 reads CSASNRPGVPRNLNTGELFF.

This clonotype registers medium-sized by frequency. This chain joins TRBV5-1 and TRBJ2-3; TCRdb's assignment of TRBD1 cannot be checked, as there is no DNA. Germline V gene lookup returns CDR1 SGHRS and CDR2 YFSETQ. CDR3 length: 16 amino acids. The CDR3 sequence is CASSLEGQGSGDTQYF. Drawing the rest from reference TRBV5-1 and TRBJ2-3, the complete variable domain is KAGVTQTPRYLIKTRGQQVTLSCSPISGHRSVSWYQQTPGQGLQFLFEYFSETQRNKGNFPGRFSGRQFSNSRSEMNVSTLELGDSALYLCASSLEGQGSGDTQYFGPGTRLTVL.

This clonotype is classed as large by frequency. V usage is TRBV27 and J usage is TRBJ2-3; without DNA, the TCRdb call of TRBD2 cannot be checked. The germline gives CDR1 MNHEY, CDR2 SMNVEV (reference sequence). The CDR3 extends over 16 amino acids. The CDR3 sequence is CASSELPPLSTDTQYF.

The chain combines TRBV5-1 with TRBJ2-6. Germline V gives CDR1 SGHRS, CDR2 YFSETQ. CDR3 length: 15 residues. The CDR3 sequence is CASKAESSGANVLTF.

This clonotype ranks as medium-sized (0.01 to 0.1%) in terms of frequency. The rearrangement links TRBV7-2 to TRBJ2-7. The germline gives CDR1 SGHTA, CDR2 FQGNSA. The CDR3 length is 14 residues. CDR3 in amino acids: CASSLNGRPYEQYF.

This clonotype registers large by frequency. V gene TRBV19 combines with J gene TRBJ2-5. The CDR3 contains 13 residues. Germline V gives CDR1 LNHDA, CDR2 SQIVND (reference sequence). CDR3 sequence: CASSIWDQETQYF.

This clonotype is identified as large from frequency. The chain carries TRBV6-2 or TRBV6-3 and TRBJ2-7. Germline assignment: CDR1 MNHEY and CDR2 SVGEGT. The CDR3 has 14 amino acids. CDR3 residues: CASRIDRNYYEQYF.

In terms of frequency, this clonotype is medium-sized. V and J are TRBV12-3 or TRBV12-4 and TRBJ1-2. The CDR3 totals 16 residues. This CDR3 is CASSFAVVFDGYGYTF.

Considering frequency, this clonotype is medium-sized (0.01 to 0.1%). The chain couples TRBV7-3 to TRBJ2-2; the D call of TRBD2 rests on TCRdb alone, since no DNA is present to check it. This CDR3 contains 16 residues. Germline CDR1 and CDR2: SGHTA and FQGTGA. The chain's CDR3 is CASSLDTSGGTGELFF.

Measured by frequency, this clonotype is medium-sized. The rearrangement links TRBV7-2 to TRBJ1-2. The CDR3 loop spans 17 amino acids. CDR1 SGHTA and CDR2 FQGNSA come from the germline V gene. The chain's CDR3 is CASSPRVGGGIWYGYTF.

Considering frequency, this clonotype is medium-sized. The chain uses TRBV10-3 and TRBJ2-1. This CDR3 has 14 residues. Per germline, CDR1 ENHRY and CDR2 SYGVKD. The CDR3 sequence is CAIADSSSYNEQFF.